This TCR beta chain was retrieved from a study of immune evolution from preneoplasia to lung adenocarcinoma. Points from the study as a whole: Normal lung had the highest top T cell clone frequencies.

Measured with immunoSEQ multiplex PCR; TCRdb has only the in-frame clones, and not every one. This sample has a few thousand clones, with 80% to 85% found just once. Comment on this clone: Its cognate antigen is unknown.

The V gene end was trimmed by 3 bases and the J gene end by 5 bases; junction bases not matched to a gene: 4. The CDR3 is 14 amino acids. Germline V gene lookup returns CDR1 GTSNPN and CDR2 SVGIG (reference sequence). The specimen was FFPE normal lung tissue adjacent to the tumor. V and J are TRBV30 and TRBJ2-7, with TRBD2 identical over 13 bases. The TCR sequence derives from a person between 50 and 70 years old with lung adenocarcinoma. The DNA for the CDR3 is TGTGCCTGGAGCGCCGGGACTAGCGGGAACGAGCAGTACTTC. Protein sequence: CAWSAGTSGNEQYF. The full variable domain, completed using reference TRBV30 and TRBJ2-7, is SQTIHQWPATLVQPVGSPLSLECTVEGTSNPNLYWYRQAAGRGLQLLFYSVGIGQISSEVPQNLSASRPQDRQFILSSKKLLLSDSGFYLCAWSAGTSGNEQYFGPGTRLTVT.